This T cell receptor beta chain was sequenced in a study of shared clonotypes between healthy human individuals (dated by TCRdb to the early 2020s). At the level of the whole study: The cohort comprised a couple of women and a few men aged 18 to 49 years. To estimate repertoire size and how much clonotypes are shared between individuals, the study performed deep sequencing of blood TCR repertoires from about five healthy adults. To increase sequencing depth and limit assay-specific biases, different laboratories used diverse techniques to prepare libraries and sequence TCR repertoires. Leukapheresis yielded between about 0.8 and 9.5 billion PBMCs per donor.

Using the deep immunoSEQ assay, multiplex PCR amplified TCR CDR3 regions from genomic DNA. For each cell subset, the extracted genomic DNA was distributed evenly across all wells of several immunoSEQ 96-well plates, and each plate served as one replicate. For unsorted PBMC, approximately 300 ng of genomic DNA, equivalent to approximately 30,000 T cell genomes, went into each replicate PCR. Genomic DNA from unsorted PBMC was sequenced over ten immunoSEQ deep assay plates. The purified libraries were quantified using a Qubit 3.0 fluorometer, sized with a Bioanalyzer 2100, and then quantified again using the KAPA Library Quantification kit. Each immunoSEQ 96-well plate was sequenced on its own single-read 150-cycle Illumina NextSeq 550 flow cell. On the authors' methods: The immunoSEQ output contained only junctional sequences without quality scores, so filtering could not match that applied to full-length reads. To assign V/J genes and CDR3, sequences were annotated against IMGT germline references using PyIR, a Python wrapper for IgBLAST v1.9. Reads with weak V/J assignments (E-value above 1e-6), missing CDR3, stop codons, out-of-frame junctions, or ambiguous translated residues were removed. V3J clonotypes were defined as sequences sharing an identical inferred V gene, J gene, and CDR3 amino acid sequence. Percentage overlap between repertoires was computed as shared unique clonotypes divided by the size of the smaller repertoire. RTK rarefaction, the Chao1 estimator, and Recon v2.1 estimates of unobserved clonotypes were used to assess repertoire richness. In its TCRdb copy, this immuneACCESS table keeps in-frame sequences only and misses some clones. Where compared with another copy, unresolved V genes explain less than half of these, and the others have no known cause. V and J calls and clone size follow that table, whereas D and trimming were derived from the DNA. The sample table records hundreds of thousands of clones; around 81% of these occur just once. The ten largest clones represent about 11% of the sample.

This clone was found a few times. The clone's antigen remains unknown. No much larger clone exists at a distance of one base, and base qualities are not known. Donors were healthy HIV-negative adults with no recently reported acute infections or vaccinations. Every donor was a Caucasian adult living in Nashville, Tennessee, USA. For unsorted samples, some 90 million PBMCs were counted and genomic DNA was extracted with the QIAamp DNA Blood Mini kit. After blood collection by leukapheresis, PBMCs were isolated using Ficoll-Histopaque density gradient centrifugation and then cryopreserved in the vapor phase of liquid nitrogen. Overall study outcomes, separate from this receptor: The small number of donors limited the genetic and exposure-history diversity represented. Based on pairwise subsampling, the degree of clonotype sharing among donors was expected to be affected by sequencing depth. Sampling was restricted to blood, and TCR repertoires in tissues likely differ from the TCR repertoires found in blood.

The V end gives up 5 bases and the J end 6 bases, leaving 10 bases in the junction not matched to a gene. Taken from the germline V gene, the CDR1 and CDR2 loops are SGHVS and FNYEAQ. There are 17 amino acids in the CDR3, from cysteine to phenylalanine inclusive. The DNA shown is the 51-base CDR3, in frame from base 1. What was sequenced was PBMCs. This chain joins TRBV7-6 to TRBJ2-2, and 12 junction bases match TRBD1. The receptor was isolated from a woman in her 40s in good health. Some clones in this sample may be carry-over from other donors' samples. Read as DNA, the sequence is TGTGCCAGCAGCAAACACCATGGGACAGGGGGCTCCGGGGAGCTGTTTTTT. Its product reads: CASSKHHGTGGSGELFF.